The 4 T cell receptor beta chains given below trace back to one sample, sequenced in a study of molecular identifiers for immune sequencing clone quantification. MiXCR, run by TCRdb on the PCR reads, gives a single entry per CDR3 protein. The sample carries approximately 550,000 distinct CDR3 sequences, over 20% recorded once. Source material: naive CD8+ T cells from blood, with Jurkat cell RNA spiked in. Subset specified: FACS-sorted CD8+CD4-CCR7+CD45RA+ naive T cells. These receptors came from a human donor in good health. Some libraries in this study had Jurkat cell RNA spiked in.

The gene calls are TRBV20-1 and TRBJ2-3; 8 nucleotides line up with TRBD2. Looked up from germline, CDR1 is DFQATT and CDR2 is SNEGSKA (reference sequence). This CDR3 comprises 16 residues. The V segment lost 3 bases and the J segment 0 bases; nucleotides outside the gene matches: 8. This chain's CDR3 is CSASGAREDSTDTQYF. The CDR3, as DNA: TGCAGTGCTAGTGGGGCGCGGGAGGATAGCACAGATACGCAGTATTTT.

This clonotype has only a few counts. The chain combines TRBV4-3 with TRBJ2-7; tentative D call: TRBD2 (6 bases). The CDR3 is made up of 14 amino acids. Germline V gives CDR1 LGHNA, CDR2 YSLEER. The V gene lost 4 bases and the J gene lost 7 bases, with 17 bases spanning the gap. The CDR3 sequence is CASSRGLAGGEQYF. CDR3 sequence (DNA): TGCGCCAGCAGCCGAGGGCTCGCCGGGGGAGAGCAGTACTTC.

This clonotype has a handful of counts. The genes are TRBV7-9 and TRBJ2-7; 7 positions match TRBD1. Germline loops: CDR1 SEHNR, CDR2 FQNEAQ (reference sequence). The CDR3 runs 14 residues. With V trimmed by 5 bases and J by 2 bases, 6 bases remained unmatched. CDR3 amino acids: CASSRTGNTYEQYF. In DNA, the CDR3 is TGTGCCAGCAGCCGGACAGGTAATACCTACGAGCAGTACTTC.

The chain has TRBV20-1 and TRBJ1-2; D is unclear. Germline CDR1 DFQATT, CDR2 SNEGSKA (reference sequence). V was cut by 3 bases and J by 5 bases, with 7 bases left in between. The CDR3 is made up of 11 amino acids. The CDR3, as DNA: TGCAGTGCTAGTGCGGGGTATGGCTACACCTTC. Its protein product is CSASAGYGYTF.